Listed below are T cell receptor beta chains from one sample, sequenced in a study of neurological immune-mediated disorders. TCRdb reanalysed the 5' RACE reads using MiXCR and keeps one entry per CDR3 protein. The sample lists 100,000 or so distinct CDR3 sequences, roughly 3.5% occurring once. Sequenced input: PBMCs. The source is a woman younger than 30 with multiple sclerosis. CDR3s include the opening cysteine and the closing phenylalanine or tryptophan. Each record gives: J gene, D gene, V gene, clone size, CDR3 DNA, CDR3 protein. D genes are given only for firm matches. A row's size may be missing; if present it is once, few, many or a size class.

j_call: TRBJ2-1; d_call: TRBD1; v_call: TRBV12-3/TRBV12-4; clone_size: many; cdr3_nt: TGTGCCAGCAGTTTTTCGACAGGGTTCTACAATGAGCAGTTCTTC; cdr3_aa: CASSFSTGFYNEQFF
j_call: TRBJ2-5; d_call: NA; v_call: TRBV25-1; clone_size: many; cdr3_nt: TGTGCCAGCAGTGAGCGAACTAGTATACAAGAGACCCAGTACTTC; cdr3_aa: CASSERTSIQETQYF
j_call: TRBJ2-1; d_call: NA; v_call: TRBV2; clone_size: many; cdr3_nt: TGTGCCAGCAGTGAAGACGGGGGCCCCTACAATGAGCAGTTCTTC; cdr3_aa: CASSEDGGPYNEQFF
j_call: TRBJ2-2; d_call: TRBD2; v_call: TRBV11-2; clone_size: many; cdr3_nt: TGTGCCAGCAGCTTCACTAGCGGGGGGGCCCGGAACACCGGGGAGCTGTTTTTT; cdr3_aa: CASSFTSGGARNTGELFF
j_call: TRBJ2-7; d_call: NA; v_call: TRBV7-2; clone_size: few; cdr3_nt: TGTGCCAGCAGCCTTGGCATTGAGCAGTACTTC; cdr3_aa: CASSLGIEQYF
j_call: TRBJ2-7; d_call: TRBD1; v_call: TRBV6-5; clone_size: many; cdr3_nt: TGTGCCAGCAGTTACTCAAGATTAGGGACAGGATCGGGGTACGAGCAGTACTTC; cdr3_aa: CASSYSRLGTGSGYEQYF
j_call: TRBJ1-1; d_call: NA; v_call: TRBV5-1; clone_size: many; cdr3_nt: TGCGCCAGCAGCTTGGGCGCATTGAACACTGAAGCTTTCTTT; cdr3_aa: CASSLGALNTEAFF
j_call: TRBJ1-1; d_call: NA; v_call: TRBV7-2; clone_size: few; cdr3_nt: TGTGCCAGCAGCTCGCAACTAGGAATCACTGAAGCTTTCTTT; cdr3_aa: CASSSQLGITEAFF
j_call: TRBJ2-5; d_call: NA; v_call: TRBV6-6; clone_size: many; cdr3_nt: TGTGCCAGCAGCCCCCCACCAGGACAGAAAGAGACCCAGTACTTC; cdr3_aa: CASSPPPGQKETQYF
j_call: TRBJ2-1; d_call: TRBD1; v_call: TRBV7-9; clone_size: many; cdr3_nt: TGTGCCAGCAGCTTAGCGCGGGGACAGGGGGTATATGAGCAGTTCTTC; cdr3_aa: CASSLARGQGVYEQFF
j_call: TRBJ2-4; d_call: NA; v_call: TRBV19; clone_size: few; cdr3_nt: TGTGCCAGTAGCCGGGCCGACCCAGTAGCCAAAAAAATTCAGTACTTC; cdr3_aa: CASSRADPVAKKIQYF
j_call: TRBJ2-1; d_call: NA; v_call: TRBV2; clone_size: many; cdr3_nt: TGTGCCAGCAGTGGGGACATATACAATGAGCAGTTCTTC; cdr3_aa: CASSGDIYNEQFF
j_call: TRBJ2-1; d_call: NA; v_call: TRBV12-3/TRBV12-4; clone_size: many; cdr3_nt: TGTGCCAGCAGCATAAGGAGGGGCCCGGAGCAGTTCTTC; cdr3_aa: CASSIRRGPEQFF
j_call: TRBJ1-1; d_call: NA; v_call: TRBV5-1; clone_size: many; cdr3_nt: TGCGCCAGCAGCCCCAATTTGGACACTGAAGCTTTCTTT; cdr3_aa: CASSPNLDTEAFF
j_call: TRBJ2-2; d_call: NA; v_call: TRBV12-3/TRBV12-4; clone_size: many; cdr3_nt: TGTGCCAGCAGTAAAGGAAACACCGGGGAGCTGTTTTTT; cdr3_aa: CASSKGNTGELFF
j_call: TRBJ2-7; d_call: NA; v_call: TRBV24-1; clone_size: many; cdr3_nt: TGTGCCACCAGTGATCCCAGGCAACCCTACGAGCAGTACTTC; cdr3_aa: CATSDPRQPYEQYF
j_call: TRBJ2-5; d_call: NA; v_call: TRBV10-1; clone_size: NA; cdr3_nt: TGCGCCAGAGGAGGGGGCAAACAAGAGACCCTGTACTTC; cdr3_aa: CARGGGKQETLYF
j_call: TRBJ1-1; d_call: NA; v_call: TRBV7-2; clone_size: many; cdr3_nt: TGTGCCAGCAGCCCCTCGACGGTGAACACTGAAGCTTTCTTT; cdr3_aa: CASSPSTVNTEAFF
j_call: TRBJ2-5; d_call: NA; v_call: TRBV7-7; clone_size: many; cdr3_nt: TGTGCCAGCAGCTTAGGAGGGACAACTCAAGAGACCCAGTACTTC; cdr3_aa: CASSLGGTTQETQYF
j_call: TRBJ2-2; d_call: NA; v_call: TRBV5-1; clone_size: many; cdr3_nt: TGCGCCAGCAGCTTGGGACAGCCTCCGAACACCGGGGAGCTGTTTTTT; cdr3_aa: CASSLGQPPNTGELFF